The rows below give T cell receptor beta chains drawn from one sample of a study of blood T cells in healthy people across ages. TCRdb re-called the 5' RACE reads through MiXCR, storing one row per CDR3 protein. The table shows roughly 1,300,000 distinct CDR3 sequences, with approximately 60% occurring only once. The material sequenced was blood. The source is a man between 18 and 35 years old in good health. The conserved cysteine and the conserved F or W are not part of the CDR3 here. Clone sizes are given selectively: once, few, many, or a class where the clone is expanded.

V gene | clone size | CDR3 protein
TRBV3-1 | - | ASSHRDRDNEQF
TRBV20-1 | - | SARDPTPNSNQPQH
TRBV28 | - | ASSSLGRTSDTQY
TRBV6-1 | once | ASSGAGANEQF
TRBV2 | - | ANTRVEGTGANVLT
TRBV7-9 | - | ASSLVPIGQY
TRBV7-6 | - | ASSETGGEGTEAF
TRBV20-1 | few | SALGAGTGDNSPLH
TRBV28 | once | ASRTWTRGRMNSPLH
TRBV4-1 | - | AGSQEGTQPQH
TRBV29-1 | few | SVGVIPGLAEETQY
TRBV25-1 | - | ASSEGTWWDSDTQY
TRBV25-1 | - | ASSDLRFGEQF
TRBV6-1 | - | ASSGAGGTQPQH
TRBV7-9 | - | ASRHTGTGEKLF
TRBV21-1 | once | ASSKRELAGEPRAKNIQY
TRBV11-1 | once | ARSSVKGTTDTQY
TRBV20-1 | - | SAPLATYEQY
TRBV5-1 | - | ASSVESLAGELF
TRBV28 | - | ASSYRSSYNSPLH
TRBV27 | - | ASRTELAGNNEQF
TRBV6-5 | - | ASSYSLAGGYEQY
TRBV12-3/TRBV12-4 | - | ASRIDREPNQPQH
TRBV6-5 | - | ASGLRGVDEQY
TRBV2 | - | ASSAEVSGQETQY
TRBV7-7 | few | ASSLTSFGETQY
TRBV27 | - | ASSFNGVQRSYEQY
TRBV20-1 | - | SAREQGANSYEQY
TRBV12-3/TRBV12-4 | - | ASSSIGLAGWNTGELF
TRBV20-1 | - | SASSGAIWF
TRBV2 | few | ASSLQGATNEKLF